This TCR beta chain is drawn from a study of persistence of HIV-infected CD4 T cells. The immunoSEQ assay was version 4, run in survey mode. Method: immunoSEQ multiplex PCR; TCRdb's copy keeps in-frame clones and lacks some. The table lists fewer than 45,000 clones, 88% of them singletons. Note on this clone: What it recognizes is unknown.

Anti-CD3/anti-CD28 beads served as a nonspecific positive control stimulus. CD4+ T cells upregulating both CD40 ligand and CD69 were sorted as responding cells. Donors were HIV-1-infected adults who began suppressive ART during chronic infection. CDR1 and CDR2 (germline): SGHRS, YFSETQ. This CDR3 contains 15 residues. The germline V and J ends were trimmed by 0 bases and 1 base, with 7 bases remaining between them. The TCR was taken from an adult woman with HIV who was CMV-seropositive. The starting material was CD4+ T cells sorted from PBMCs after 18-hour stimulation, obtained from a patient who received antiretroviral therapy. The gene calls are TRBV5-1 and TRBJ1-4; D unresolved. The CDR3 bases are TGCGCCAGCAGCTTGGAGCCAGGAACTAATGAAAAACTGTTTTTT. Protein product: CASSLEPGTNEKLFF.